This paragraph reports one T cell receptor beta chain. This record comes from a study of cytomegalovirus exposure and HLA in healthy donors. Study-level information: The approximately 120 million unique TCR beta sequences, from around 200 million T cells, were found by an earlier analysis.

PCR employed 60 Vbeta and 13 Jbeta primers. Only in-frame clones appear in the TCRdb table, and some are missing; sequencing was by immunoSEQ multiplex PCR. The sample shows around 150,000 clones, roughly three quarters of them seen only once. CDR3 length equals 14 residues. V lost 3 bases, J lost 3 bases, and 3 bases stayed unmatched. The germline V gene has CDR1 MNHNS and CDR2 SASEGT. Sequencing was done on a sample of PBMCs. The sequence came from a woman aged 45-65 years in good health and CMV-seronegative. The chain has TRBV6-1 and TRBJ2-7; 9 bases fit TRBD1. The CDR3 is CASSERDRVYEQYF. DNA for the CDR3: TGTGCCAGCAGTGAGAGGGACAGGGTCTACGAGCAGTACTTC.